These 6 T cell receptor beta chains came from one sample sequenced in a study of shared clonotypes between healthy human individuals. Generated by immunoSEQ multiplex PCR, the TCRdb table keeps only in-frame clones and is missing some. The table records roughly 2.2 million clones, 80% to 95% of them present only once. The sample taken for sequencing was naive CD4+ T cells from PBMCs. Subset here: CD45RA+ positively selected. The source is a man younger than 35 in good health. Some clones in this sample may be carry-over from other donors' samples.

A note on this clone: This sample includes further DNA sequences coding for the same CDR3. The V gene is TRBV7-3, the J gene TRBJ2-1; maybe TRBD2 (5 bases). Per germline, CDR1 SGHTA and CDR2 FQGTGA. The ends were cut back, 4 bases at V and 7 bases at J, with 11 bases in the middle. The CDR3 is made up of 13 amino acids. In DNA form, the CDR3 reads TGTGCCAGCAGCTCCGGACTGGCTAATGAGCAGTTCTTC. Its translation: CASSSGLANEQFF.

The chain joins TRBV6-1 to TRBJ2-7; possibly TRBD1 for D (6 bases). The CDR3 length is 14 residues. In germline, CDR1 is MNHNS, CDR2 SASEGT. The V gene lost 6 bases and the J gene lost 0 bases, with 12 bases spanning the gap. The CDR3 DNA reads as TGTGCCAGCAGACGGGACACCGCCTCCTACGAGCAGTACTTC. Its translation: CASRRDTASYEQYF.

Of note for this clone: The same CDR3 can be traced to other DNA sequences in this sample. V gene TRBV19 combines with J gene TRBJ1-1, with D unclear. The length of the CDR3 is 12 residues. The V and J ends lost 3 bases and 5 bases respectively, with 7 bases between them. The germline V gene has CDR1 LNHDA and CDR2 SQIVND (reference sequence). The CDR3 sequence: CASSIRGTEAFF. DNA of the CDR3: TGTGCCAGTAGTATTCGCGGGACTGAAGCTTTCTTT. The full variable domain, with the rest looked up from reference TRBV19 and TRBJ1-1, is DGGITQSPKYLFRKEGQNVTLSCEQNLNHDAMYWYRQDPGQGLRLIYYSQIVNDFQKGDIAEGYSVSREKKESFPLTVTSAQKNPTAFYLCASSIRGTEAFFGQGTRLTVV.

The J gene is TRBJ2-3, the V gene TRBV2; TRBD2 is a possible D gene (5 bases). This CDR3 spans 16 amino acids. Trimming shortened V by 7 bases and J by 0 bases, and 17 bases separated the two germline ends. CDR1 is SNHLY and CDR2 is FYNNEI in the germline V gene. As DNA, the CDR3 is TGTGCCAGCATCCTAGCAGAAGTACAGAGCACAGATACGCAGTATTTT. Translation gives CASILAEVQSTDTQYF.

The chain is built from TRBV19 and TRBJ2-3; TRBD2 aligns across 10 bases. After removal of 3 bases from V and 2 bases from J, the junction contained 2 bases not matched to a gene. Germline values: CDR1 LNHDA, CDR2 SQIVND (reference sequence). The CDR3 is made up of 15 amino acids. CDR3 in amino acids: CASSIGLADTDTQYF. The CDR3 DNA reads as TGTGCCAGTAGTATCGGACTAGCGGACACAGATACGCAGTATTTT.

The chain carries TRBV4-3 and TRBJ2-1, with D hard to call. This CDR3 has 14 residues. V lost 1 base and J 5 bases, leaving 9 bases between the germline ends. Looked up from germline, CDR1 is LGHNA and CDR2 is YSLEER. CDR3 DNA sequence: TGCGCCAGCAGCCAAGTCAGCCTGAACAATGAGCAGTTCTTC. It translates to CASSQVSLNNEQFF.